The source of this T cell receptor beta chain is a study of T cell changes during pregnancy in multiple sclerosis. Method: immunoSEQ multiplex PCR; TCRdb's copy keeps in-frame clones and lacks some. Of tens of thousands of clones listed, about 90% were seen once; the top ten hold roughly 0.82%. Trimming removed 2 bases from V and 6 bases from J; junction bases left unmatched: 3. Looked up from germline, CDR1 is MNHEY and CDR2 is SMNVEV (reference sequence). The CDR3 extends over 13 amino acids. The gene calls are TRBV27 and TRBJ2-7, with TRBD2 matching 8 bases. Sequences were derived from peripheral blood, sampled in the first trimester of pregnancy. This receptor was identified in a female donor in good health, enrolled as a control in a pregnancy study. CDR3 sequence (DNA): TGTGCCAGCAGTTTAGGCGGGGGGAGCGAGCAGTACTTC. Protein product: CASSLGGGSEQYF.